This TCR beta chain was retrieved from a study of cytomegalovirus exposure and HLA in healthy donors. Study-wide points: Excluded: some indistinguishable V segments such as TRBV6-2 and TRBV6-3. Immune exposure data for these donors was limited to CMV serostatus. Later analysis demonstrated an association between a missense DCLRE1C variant and TCR beta V- and J-gene trimming.

This PCR relied on a set of 60 Vbeta primers and 13 Jbeta primers. The repertoire was sequenced with immunoSEQ multiplex PCR; TCRdb's copy has only in-frame clones and lacks some. The data show 100,000 to 150,000 clones, roughly 84% seen once. Notes on this clone: Its antigen is unknown. This CDR3 is also generated by other DNA sequences in the sample.

Germline V gives CDR1 SGHDT, CDR2 YYEEEE. The CDR3 has 15 residues. The V gene lost 3 bases and the J gene lost 1 base, with 12 bases spanning the gap. The donors gave bone marrow, and they were healthy. The specimen was PBMCs. The genes are TRBV5-6 and TRBJ2-3, with D possibly being TRBD1 (6 bases). The TCR comes from a woman under 30 in good health and CMV-seropositive. Here the CDR3 reads CASSWDPGGTDTQYF. The DNA of the CDR3 is TGTGCCAGCAGCTGGGACCCAGGGGGCACAGATACGCAGTATTTT.